This TCR beta chain was recorded in a study of early T cells in non-severe SARS-CoV-2 infection. Study background: Chains were unpaired, as sequencing was done on bulk RNA from unsorted whole blood.

Unique molecular identifier tags were affixed to discrete cDNA molecules. TCRdb redid the calling of the 5' RACE reads with MiXCR, one entry per CDR3 protein. The sample records tens of thousands of distinct CDR3 sequences, around 12% being singletons. The ends were cut back, 3 bases at V and 4 bases at J, with 10 bases in the middle. The CDR3 is 13 residues long. CDR1 is SQVTM, CDR2 ANQGSEA, per germline. The sequence came from an adult who was a healthcare worker with PCR-confirmed SARS-CoV-2 infection or an uninfected control (not recorded which). This sequence joins TRBV29-1 and TRBJ2-1, with a possible D match to TRBD2 (6 bases). The source material was whole blood. This CDR3 reads CSVDWRGYNEQFF. CDR3 nucleotides: TGCAGCGTTGACTGGAGGGGATACAATGAGCAGTTCTTC.